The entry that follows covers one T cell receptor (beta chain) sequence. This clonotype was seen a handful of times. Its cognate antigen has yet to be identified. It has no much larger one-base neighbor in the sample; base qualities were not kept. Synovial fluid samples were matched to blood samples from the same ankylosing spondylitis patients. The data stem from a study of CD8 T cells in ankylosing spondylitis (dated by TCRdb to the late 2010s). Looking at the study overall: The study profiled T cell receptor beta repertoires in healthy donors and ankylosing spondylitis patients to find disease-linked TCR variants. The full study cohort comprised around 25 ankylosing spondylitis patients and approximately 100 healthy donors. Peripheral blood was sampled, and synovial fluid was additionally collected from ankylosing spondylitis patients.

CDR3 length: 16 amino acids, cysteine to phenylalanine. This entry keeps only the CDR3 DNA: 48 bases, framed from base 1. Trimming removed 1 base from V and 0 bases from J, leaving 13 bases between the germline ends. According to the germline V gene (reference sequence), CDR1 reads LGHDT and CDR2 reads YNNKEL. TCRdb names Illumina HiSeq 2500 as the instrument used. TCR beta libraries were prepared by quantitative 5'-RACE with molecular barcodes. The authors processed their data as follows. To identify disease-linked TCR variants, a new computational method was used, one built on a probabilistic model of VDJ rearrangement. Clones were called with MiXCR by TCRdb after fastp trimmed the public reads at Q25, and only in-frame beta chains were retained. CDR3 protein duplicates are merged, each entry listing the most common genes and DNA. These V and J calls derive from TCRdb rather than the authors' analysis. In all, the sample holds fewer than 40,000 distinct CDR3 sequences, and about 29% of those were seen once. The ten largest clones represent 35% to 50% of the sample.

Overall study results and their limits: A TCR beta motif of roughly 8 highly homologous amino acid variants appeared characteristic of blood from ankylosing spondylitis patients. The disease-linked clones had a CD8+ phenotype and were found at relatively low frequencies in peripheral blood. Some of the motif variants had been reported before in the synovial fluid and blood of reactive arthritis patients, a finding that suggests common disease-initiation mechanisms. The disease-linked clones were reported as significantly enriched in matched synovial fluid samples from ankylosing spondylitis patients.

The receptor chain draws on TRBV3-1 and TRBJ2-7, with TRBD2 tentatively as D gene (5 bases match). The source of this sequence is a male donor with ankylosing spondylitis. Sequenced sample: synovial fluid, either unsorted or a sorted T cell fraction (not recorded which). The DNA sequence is TGTGCCAGCAGCCAAGCTAAGGACTTACCCTCCTACGAGCAGTACTTC. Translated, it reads CASSQAKDLPSYEQYF.